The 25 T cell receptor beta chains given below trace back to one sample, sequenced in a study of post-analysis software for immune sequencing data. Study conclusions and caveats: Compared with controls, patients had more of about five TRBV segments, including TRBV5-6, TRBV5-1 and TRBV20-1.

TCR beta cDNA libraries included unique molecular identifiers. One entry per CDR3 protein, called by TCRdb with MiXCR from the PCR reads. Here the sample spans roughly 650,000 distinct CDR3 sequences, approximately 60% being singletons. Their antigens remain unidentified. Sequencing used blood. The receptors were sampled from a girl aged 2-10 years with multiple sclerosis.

CDR3 amino acids: CSASSGSGTNEQFF. DNA of the CDR3: TGCAGTGCTTCAAGCGGGAGTGGAACGAATGAGCAGTTCTTC. This chain connects TRBV20-1 to TRBJ2-1; 8 bases agree with TRBD2. The CDR3 spans 14 residues. The ends lost 5 bases at V and 7 bases at J; junction bases unmatched: 10. Looked up from germline, CDR1 is DFQATT and CDR2 is SNEGSKA (reference sequence).

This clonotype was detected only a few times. The CDR3 DNA sequence: TGCAGTAGTTCAGCACACACAGATACGCAGTATTTT. Residues: CSSSAHTDTQYF. The chain joins TRBV20-1 to TRBJ2-3, with D unclear. This CDR3 is built from 12 residues. CDR1 is DFQATT, CDR2 SNEGSKA, per germline (reference sequence). V was shortened by 8 bases and J by 2 bases, with 11 bases between the two germline ends.

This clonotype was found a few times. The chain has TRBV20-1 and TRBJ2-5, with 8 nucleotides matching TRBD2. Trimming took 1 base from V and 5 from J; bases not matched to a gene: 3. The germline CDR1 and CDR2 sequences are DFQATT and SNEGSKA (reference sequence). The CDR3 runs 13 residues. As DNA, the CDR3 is TGCAGTGCTAGAGGAGCGGGAGTTGAGACCCAGTACTTC. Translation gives CSARGAGVETQYF.

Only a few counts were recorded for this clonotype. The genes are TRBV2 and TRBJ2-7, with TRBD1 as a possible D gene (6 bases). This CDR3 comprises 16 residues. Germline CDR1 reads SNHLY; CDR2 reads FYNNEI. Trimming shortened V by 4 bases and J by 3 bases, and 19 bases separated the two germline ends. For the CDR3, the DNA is TGTGCCAGCAGTGGTGCCCCCGGGACACCAAACTACGAGCAGTACTTC. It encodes CASSGAPGTPNYEQYF. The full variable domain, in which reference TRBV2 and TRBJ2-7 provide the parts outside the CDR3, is EPEVTQTPSHQVTQMGQEVILRCVPISNHLYFYWYRQILGQKVEFLVSFYNNEISEKSEIFDDQFSVERPDGSNFTLKIRSTKLEDSAMYFCASSGAPGTPNYEQYFGPGTRLTVT.

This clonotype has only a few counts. CDR3 DNA sequence: TGCAGCGTTGACGGGACTAGCGGGAGTAGGGGTGAGCAGTTCTTC. It codes for CSVDGTSGSRGEQFF. This chain joins TRBV29-1 and TRBJ2-1, with 14 bases matching TRBD2. Per germline, CDR1 SQVTM and CDR2 ANQGSEA. Trimming removed 3 bases from V and 9 bases from J; junction bases left unmatched: 7. The CDR3 totals 15 residues.

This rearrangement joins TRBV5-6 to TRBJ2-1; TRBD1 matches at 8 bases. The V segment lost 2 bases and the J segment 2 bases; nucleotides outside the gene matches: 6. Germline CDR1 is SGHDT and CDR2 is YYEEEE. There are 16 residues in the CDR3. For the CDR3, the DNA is TGTGCCAGCAGCTTTATAGGCAGGGGGCCCTACAATGAGCAGTTCTTC. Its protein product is CASSFIGRGPYNEQFF.

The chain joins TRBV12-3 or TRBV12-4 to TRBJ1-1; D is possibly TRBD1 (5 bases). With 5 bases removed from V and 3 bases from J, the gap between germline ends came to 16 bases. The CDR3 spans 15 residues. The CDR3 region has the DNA TGTGCCAGCAGTCGAGTTGGCGGGGGAGACACTGAAGCTTTCTTT. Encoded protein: CASSRVGGGDTEAFF.

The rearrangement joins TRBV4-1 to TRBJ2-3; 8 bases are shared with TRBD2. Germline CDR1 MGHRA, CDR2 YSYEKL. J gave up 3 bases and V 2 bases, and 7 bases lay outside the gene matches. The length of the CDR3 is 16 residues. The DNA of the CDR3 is TGCGCCAGCAGCCAACCGAAAGCGGGAGTGACAGATACGCAGTATTTT. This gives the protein CASSQPKAGVTDTQYF.

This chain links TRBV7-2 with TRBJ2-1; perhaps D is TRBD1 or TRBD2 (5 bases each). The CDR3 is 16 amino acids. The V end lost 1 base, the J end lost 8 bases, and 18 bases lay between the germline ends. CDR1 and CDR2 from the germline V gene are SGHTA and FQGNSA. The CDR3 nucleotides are TGTGCCAGCAGCTTAGACCCCGGGACGATAAGCTATGAGCAGTTCTTC. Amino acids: CASSLDPGTISYEQFF.

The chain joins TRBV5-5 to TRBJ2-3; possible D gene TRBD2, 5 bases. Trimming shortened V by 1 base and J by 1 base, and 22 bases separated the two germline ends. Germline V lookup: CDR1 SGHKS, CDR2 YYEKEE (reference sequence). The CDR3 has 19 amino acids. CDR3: CASSLSVGIGEGGTDTQYF. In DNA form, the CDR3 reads TGTGCCAGCAGCTTGTCTGTAGGTATCGGGGAAGGAGGCACAGATACGCAGTATTTT. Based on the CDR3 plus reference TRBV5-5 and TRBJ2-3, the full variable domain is DAGVTQSPTHLIKTRGQQVTLRCSPISGHKSVSWYQQVLGQGPQFIFQYYEKEERGRGNFPDRFSARQFPNYSSELNVNALLLGDSALYLCASSLSVGIGEGGTDTQYFGPGTRLTVL.

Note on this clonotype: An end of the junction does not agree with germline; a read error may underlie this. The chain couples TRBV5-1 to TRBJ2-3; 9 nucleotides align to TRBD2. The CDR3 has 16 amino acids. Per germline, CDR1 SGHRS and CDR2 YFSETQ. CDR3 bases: TGCGCCAGCAGCCAAAGAGGGGGGACTAGCACAGATATGCAGTATTTT. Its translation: CASSQRGGTSTDMQYF.

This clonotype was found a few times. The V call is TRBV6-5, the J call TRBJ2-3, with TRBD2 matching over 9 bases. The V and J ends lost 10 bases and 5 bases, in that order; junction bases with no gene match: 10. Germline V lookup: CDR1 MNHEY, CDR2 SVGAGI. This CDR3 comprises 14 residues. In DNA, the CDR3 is TGTGCCACGCAGGGACTTAGCGGGAGAGATACGCAGTATTTT. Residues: CATQGLSGRDTQYF.

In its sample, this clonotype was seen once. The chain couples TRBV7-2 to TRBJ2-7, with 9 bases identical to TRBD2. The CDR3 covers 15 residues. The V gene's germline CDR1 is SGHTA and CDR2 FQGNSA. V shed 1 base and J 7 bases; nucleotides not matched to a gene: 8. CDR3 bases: TGTGCCAGCAGCTTAGATGGTAGCGGGAGTAGAGAGCAGTACTTC. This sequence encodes CASSLDGSGSREQYF.

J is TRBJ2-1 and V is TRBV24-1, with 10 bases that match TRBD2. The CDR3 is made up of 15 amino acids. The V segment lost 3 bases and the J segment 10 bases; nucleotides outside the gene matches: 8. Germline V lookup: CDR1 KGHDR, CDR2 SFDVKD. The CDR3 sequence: CATSDPRTSGIEQFF. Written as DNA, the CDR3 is TGTGCCACCAGTGATCCACGGACTAGCGGAATCGAGCAGTTCTTC.

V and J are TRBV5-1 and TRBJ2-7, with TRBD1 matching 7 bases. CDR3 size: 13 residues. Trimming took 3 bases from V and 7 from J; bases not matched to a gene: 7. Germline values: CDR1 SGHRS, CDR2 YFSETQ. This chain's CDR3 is CASSSDDREEQYF. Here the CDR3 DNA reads TGCGCCAGCAGCTCGGATGACAGGGAAGAGCAGTACTTC.

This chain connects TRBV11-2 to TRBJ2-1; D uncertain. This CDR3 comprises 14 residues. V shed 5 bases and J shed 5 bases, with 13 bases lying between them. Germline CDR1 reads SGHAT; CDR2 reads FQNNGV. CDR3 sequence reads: CASSASLGDNEQFF. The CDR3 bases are TGTGCCAGCAGCGCTTCGTTAGGTGACAATGAGCAGTTCTTC.

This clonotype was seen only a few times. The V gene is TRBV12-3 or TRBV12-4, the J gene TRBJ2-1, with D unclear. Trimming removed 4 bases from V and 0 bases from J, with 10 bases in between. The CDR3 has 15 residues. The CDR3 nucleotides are TGTGCCAGCAGTTCACCAGGCCCCTCCTACAATGAGCAGTTCTTC. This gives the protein CASSSPGPSYNEQFF.

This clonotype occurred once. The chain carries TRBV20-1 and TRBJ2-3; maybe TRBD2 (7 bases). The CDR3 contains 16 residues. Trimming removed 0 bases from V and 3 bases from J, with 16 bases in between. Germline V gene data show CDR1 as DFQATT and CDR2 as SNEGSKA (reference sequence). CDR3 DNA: TGCAGTGCTAGAGATTGGGGGGGGACATTTACAGATACGCAGTATTTT. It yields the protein CSARDWGGTFTDTQYF.

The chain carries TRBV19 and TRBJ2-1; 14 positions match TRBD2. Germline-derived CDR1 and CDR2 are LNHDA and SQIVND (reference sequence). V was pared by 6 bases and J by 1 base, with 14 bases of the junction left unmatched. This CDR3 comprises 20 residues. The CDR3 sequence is CASRDPALTSGRASYNEQFF. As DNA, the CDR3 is TGTGCCAGTAGGGACCCTGCCTTGACTAGCGGGAGGGCTTCCTACAATGAGCAGTTCTTC.

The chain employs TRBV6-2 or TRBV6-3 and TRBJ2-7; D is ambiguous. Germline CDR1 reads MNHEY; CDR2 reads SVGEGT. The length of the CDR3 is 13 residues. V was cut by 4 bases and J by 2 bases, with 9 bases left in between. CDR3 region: CASSSTRTYEQYF. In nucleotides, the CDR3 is TGTGCCAGCAGTTCGACACGAACCTACGAGCAGTACTTC.

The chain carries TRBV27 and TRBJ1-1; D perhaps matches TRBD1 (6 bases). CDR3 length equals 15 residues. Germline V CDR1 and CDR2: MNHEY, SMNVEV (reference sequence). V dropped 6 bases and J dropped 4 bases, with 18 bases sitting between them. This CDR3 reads CASSQTGGRVTEAFF. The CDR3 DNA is TGTGCCAGCAGCCAAACGGGGGGCAGGGTCACTGAAGCTTTCTTT.

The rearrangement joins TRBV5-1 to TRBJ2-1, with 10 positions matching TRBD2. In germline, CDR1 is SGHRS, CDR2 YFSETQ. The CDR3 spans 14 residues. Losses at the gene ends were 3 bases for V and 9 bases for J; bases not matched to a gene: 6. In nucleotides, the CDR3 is TGCGCCAGCAGCTCGTCTAGCGGGAGTGGTGAGCAGTTCTTC. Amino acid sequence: CASSSSSGSGEQFF.

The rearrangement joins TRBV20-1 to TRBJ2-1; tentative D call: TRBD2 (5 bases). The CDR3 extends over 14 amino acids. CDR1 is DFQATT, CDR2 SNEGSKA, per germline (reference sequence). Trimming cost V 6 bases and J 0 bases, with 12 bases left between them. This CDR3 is CSALEGASYNEQFF. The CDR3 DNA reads TGCAGTGCATTAGAGGGAGCCTCCTACAATGAGCAGTTCTTC.

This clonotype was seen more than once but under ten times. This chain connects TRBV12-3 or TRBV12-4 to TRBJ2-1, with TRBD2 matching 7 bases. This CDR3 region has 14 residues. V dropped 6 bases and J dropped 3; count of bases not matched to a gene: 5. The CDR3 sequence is CASSSGGDYNEQFF. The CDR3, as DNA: TGTGCCAGCAGCTCTGGGGGGGACTACAATGAGCAGTTCTTC.

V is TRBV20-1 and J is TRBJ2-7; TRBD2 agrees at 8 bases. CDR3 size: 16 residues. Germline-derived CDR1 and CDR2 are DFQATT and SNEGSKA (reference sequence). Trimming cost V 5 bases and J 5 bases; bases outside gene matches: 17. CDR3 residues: CSARYVIGAGVNEQYF. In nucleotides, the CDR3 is TGCAGTGCTCGGTATGTGATTGGAGCGGGAGTTAACGAGCAGTACTTC.